One and the same sample provided the 18 T cell receptor beta chains below, sequenced in a study of blood T cells in healthy people across ages. The authors ran a second PCR of roughly 6 to 12 cycles using a sample-barcoded 5' primer and a J-beta primer mix. MiXCR was run by TCRdb on the 5' RACE reads, yielding one entry per CDR3 protein. Of 730,000 or so distinct CDR3 sequences listed, approximately 40% are singletons. Sequencing was performed on blood. All receptors derive from a man older than 75 in good health.

This rearrangement joins TRBV5-4 to TRBJ2-1; D is possibly TRBD2 (6 bases). Gene TRBJ2-7 matches the end of the DNA better, so the J call may be wrong. The CDR3 runs to 14 residues. The germline V gene encodes CDR1 SGHNT and CDR2 YYREEE (reference sequence). The CDR3 coding sequence is TGTGCCAGCAGCCTCGGGACTGATTACAATGAGCAGTACTTC. This translates into CASSLGTDYNEQYF.

This clonotype was recorded many times. This chain uses TRBV12-3 or TRBV12-4 with TRBJ2-5, with D tentatively TRBD1 or TRBD2 (5 bases each). Between the trimmed V and J ends, which lost 4 bases and 2 bases, there was a span of 17 bases. The CDR3 is 16 amino acids. The CDR3 loop reads CASSSSGTLLQETQYF. In DNA form, the CDR3 reads TGTGCCAGCAGTTCCTCCGGGACGTTACTACAAGAGACCCAGTACTTC.

In its sample, this clonotype was seen many times. The genes are TRBV30 and TRBJ1-4; the D gene is possibly TRBD1 (6 bases). V gave up 3 bases and J gave up 7 bases, with 12 bases separating them. CDR1 is GTSNPN and CDR2 is SVGIG in the germline V gene (reference sequence). This CDR3 contains 13 residues. As DNA, the CDR3 is TGTGCCTGGAGCAGGGGTCGGACTGAAAAACTGTTTTTT. Its protein is CAWSRGRTEKLFF. Filled out from reference TRBV30 and TRBJ1-4, the complete variable domain reads SQTIHQWPATLVQPVGSPLSLECTVEGTSNPNLYWYRQAAGRGLQLLFYSVGIGQISSEVPQNLSASRPQDRQFILSSKKLLLSDSGFYLCAWSRGRTEKLFFGSGTQLSVL.

This chain joins TRBV30 and TRBJ1-4, with a weak D call TRBD1 (5 bases). The germline gives CDR1 GTSNPN, CDR2 SVGIG (reference sequence). Trimming removed 5 bases at V and 7 bases at J, with 14 bases between. The CDR3 loop spans 13 amino acids. CDR3 nucleotide sequence: TGTGCCTGGGGAAGACAGTTGTCTGAAAAACTGTTTTTT. It specifies CAWGRQLSEKLFF.

This rearrangement joins TRBV7-2 to TRBJ2-2; TRBD1 matches 7 bases. The CDR3 spans 16 residues. Germline assignment: CDR1 SGHTA and CDR2 FQGNSA. Trimming took 6 bases from V and 0 from J; bases not matched to a gene: 7. The CDR3, as DNA: TGTGCCAGCAGACTAAACAGGGGCGCGAACACCGGGGAGCTGTTTTTT. Protein: CASRLNRGANTGELFF.

J is TRBJ2-7 and V is TRBV24-1; 7 positions match TRBD1. J gave up 0 bases and V 4 bases, and 2 bases lay outside the gene matches. The V gene's germline CDR1 is KGHDR and CDR2 SFDVKD. This CDR3 is 14 amino acids long. The DNA of the CDR3 is TGTGCCACCAGTGAACGGGACAGCTCCTACGAGCAGTACTTC. This gives the protein CATSERDSSYEQYF.

In this sample, this clonotype turned up a few times. The rearrangement joins TRBV11-2 to TRBJ2-4, with a weak D call TRBD1 (6 bases). TRBJ2-7 matches the DNA end more closely, so the J call is doubtful. Germline assignment: CDR1 SGHAT and CDR2 FQNNGV. The CDR3 contains 15 residues. The CDR3 protein is CASSLIDQGHYEQYF. DNA for the CDR3: TGTGCCAGCAGCTTAATCGATCAGGGGCACTACGAGCAGTACTTC.

This clonotype is a singleton in its sample. The J gene is TRBJ2-5, the V gene TRBV7-3; 10 bases are shared with TRBD1. Trimming took 5 bases from V and 11 from J; bases not matched to a gene: 14. The CDR3 runs to 15 residues. Germline V gene data show CDR1 as SGHTA and CDR2 as FQGTGA. CDR3 residues: CASSPRDRGVNEQYF. In nucleotides, the CDR3 is TGTGCCAGCAGCCCCCGGGACAGGGGAGTTAATGAGCAGTACTTC.

Only a few counts were recorded for this clonotype. The CDR3 nucleotides read TGTGCCAGCAGGCAAATGGGGGCGGGCCAAGAGACCCAGTACTTC. Amino acids: CASRQMGAGQETQYF. This sequence joins TRBV28 and TRBJ2-5, with D perhaps TRBD1 (6 bases). The CDR3 consists of 15 residues. In germline, CDR1 is MDHEN, CDR2 SYDVKM. V shed 6 bases and J shed 1 base, with 15 bases lying between them.

As for this clonotype: The junction shows a germline mismatch at one end, possibly a read error. The chain links TRBV3-1 to TRBJ2-1; perhaps D is TRBD1 or TRBD2 (6 bases each). The germline V gene encodes CDR1 LGHDT and CDR2 YNNKEL (reference sequence). This CDR3 contains 16 residues. This CDR3 reads CASSQRGPSSHNEQFF. As DNA, the CDR3 is TGTGCCAGCAGCCAACGGGGGCCGAGCTCCCACAATGAGCAGTTCTTC.

The rearrangement links TRBV7-9 to TRBJ2-7; unclear D gene. Germline-derived CDR1 and CDR2 are SEHNR and FQNEAQ (reference sequence). The CDR3 totals 13 residues. V was clipped by 6 bases and J by 2 bases, with 11 bases between them. Here the CDR3 DNA reads TGTGCCAGCAGGCGAGACGGTGCCTACGAGCAGTACTTC. It codes for CASRRDGAYEQYF.

On this clonotype itself: This may come from a read error, since a much larger clone is one base off. The chain employs TRBV6-2 or TRBV6-3 and TRBJ2-2; no reliable D call. CDR1 is MNHEY, CDR2 SVGEGT, per germline. Trimming left V 5 bases short and J 1 base short, with 8 bases between. This CDR3 spans 14 amino acids. The CDR3 is CASSVALNTGELFF. CDR3 DNA sequence: TGTGCCAGCAGTGTAGCTCTGAACACCGGGGAGCTGTTTTTT.

The V and J genes are TRBV3-1 and TRBJ2-1, with 8 bases identical to TRBD2. Germline trimming cut 0 bases from V and 2 bases from J; bases unmatched to any gene: 9. Germline lookup yields CDR1 LGHDT and CDR2 YNNKEL (reference sequence). The CDR3 consists of 18 residues. CDR3 amino acids: CASSQDSFREGPYNEQFF. The CDR3 nucleotides are TGTGCCAGCAGCCAAGATTCTTTTCGGGAGGGCCCCTACAATGAGCAGTTCTTC.

This clonotype showed up just a few times. The CDR3 sequence is CSAREAGNEQFF. CDR3 nucleotides: TGCAGTGCTAGAGAAGCGGGAAATGAGCAGTTCTTC. The V and J genes are TRBV20-1 and TRBJ2-1, with TRBD2 matching over 7 bases. This CDR3 is built from 12 residues. The ends lost 0 bases at V and 7 bases at J; junction bases unmatched: 0. Germline V gives CDR1 DFQATT, CDR2 SNEGSKA (reference sequence).

This rearrangement joins TRBV20-1 to TRBJ1-4; D is possibly TRBD1 (6 bases). Trimming removed 0 bases from V and 0 bases from J, with 17 bases in between. The germline gives CDR1 DFQATT, CDR2 SNEGSKA (reference sequence). The CDR3 is made up of 18 amino acids. The CDR3 sequence is CSARDLGGRGTTNEKLFF. CDR3 coding DNA: TGCAGTGCTAGAGATCTGGGGGGCAGGGGAACAACTAATGAAAAACTGTTTTTT.

This clonotype came up once. This rearrangement joins TRBV7-2 to TRBJ2-7; D ambiguous. There are 15 residues in the CDR3. The germline gives CDR1 SGHTA, CDR2 FQGNSA. The V and J ends lost 6 bases and 0 bases respectively, with 15 bases between them. CDR3 nucleotide sequence: TGTGCCAGCAGTCATAGACTGAGACACTCCTACGAGCAGTACTTC. Residues: CASSHRLRHSYEQYF.

This clonotype was detected a few times. V is TRBV29-1 and J is TRBJ1-2, with 8 bases matching TRBD1. Unmatched junction bases numbered 8, after V lost 4 bases and J lost 4 bases. This CDR3 is 14 amino acids long. Per germline, CDR1 SQVTM and CDR2 ANQGSEA. The CDR3 here is CSVVRTGGGYGYTF. The CDR3 DNA follows: TGCAGCGTTGTTCGAACAGGGGGTGGCTATGGCTACACCTTC.

This clonotype was recorded a few times. The chain combines TRBV6-5 with TRBJ2-5, with D perhaps matching TRBD2 (5 bases). The length of the CDR3 is 13 residues. Between the trimmed V and J ends, which lost 4 bases and 2 bases, there was a span of 8 bases. Germline V CDR1 and CDR2: MNHEY, SVGAGI. The CDR3 sequence: CASSSDSQETQYF. The CDR3 DNA reads as TGTGCCAGCAGTTCGGACTCACAAGAGACCCAGTACTTC.